There are a few counts of the clone carrying this TCR beta chain. Everyone who took part was roughly 18 to 89 years old, and they came from about 25 US areas. This sample is drawn from a study of blood T cell repertoires in COVID-19. Only in-frame clones appear in the TCRdb table, and some are missing; sequencing was by immunoSEQ multiplex PCR. The table has 350,000 to 450,000 clones, roughly 90% seen once; the top ten hold just over 0.85%. The sample comprised PBMCs or T cells enriched from blood (not recorded which). This sequence originates from a woman aged 40 to 50 who had been exposed to COVID-19.

CDR3 region: CASSLDGSYSNQPQHF. The CDR3 DNA sequence: TGTGCCAGCAGCTTGGACGGGAGCTATAGCAATCAGCCCCAGCATTTT. The V gene is TRBV5-5, the J gene TRBJ1-5, with no clear D. Germline CDR1 and CDR2: SGHKS and YYEKEE (reference sequence). Trimming took 0 bases from V and 0 from J, leaving 10 bases between them. The CDR3 runs to 16 residues. Based on the CDR3 plus reference TRBV5-5 and TRBJ1-5, the full variable domain is DAGVTQSPTHLIKTRGQQVTLRCSPISGHKSVSWYQQVLGQGPQFIFQYYEKEERGRGNFPDRFSARQFPNYSSELNVNALLLGDSALYLCASSLDGSYSNQPQHFGDGTRLSIL.